The 2 T cell receptor beta chains below were found in one sample sequenced in a study of T cell responses to AZD1222 COVID-19 vaccine. Produced via immunoSEQ multiplex PCR; TCRdb's table is partial and in-frame only. The sample comprises fewer than 200,000 clones, 80% to 95% of which are singletons, and about 10% rests with the top ten. Sequenced here: peripheral blood, sampled on day 0 of AZD1222 vaccination. These receptors originate from an adult in good health.

J is TRBJ2-1 and V is TRBV12-3 or TRBV12-4, with D tentatively TRBD1 (5 bases). V was cut by 10 bases and J by 7 bases, with 17 bases left in between. The CDR3 has 13 residues. The CDR3 sequence: CATFRGGQNEQFF. The CDR3 DNA reads as TGTGCCACCTTCCGAGGCGGACAAAATGAGCAGTTCTTC.

The chain recombines TRBV30 with TRBJ2-7; the match to TRBD1 covers 10 bases. V was pared by 5 bases and J by 2 bases, with 6 bases of the junction left unmatched. Germline assignment: CDR1 GTSNPN and CDR2 SVGIG (reference sequence). This CDR3 has 14 amino acids. Written as DNA, the CDR3 is TGTGCCTGGGCCCCCGGGACAGGGGCCTACGAGCAGTACTTC. It codes for CAWAPGTGAYEQYF.